This T cell receptor (beta chain) is drawn from a study of vaccination and CD4 T cells after COVID-19. Whole-study context: Collection of post-vaccine samples followed dose two by a median approximately 69 days, spanning a range of 14 to 241. In the control cultures, a CEFX pool, an HIV-1 Nef pool, or no peptide was supplied.

Sequencing of the DNA from cultured CD4+ T cells was carried out with the Oncomine TCR Beta short-read assay. One entry per CDR3 protein, called by TCRdb with MiXCR from the PCR reads. The sample consists of approximately 15,000 distinct CDR3 sequences, about 46% of them appearing once. This clonotype was detected a few times. As yet, its antigen is unknown. Unmatched junction bases numbered 9, after V lost 5 bases and J lost 0 bases. Germline CDR1 is LNHDA and CDR2 is SQIVND (reference sequence). This CDR3 region has 17 residues. This sample's treatment: roughly 11-day PBMC culture with coronavirus spike peptide pools or control peptides (ViraFEST assay).

The receptor was isolated from a human donor who had recovered from COVID-19. This specimen was CD4+ T cells from blood, cultured in vitro, taken after SARS-CoV-2 vaccination. The chain has TRBV19 and TRBJ1-5; TRBD1 aligns across 8 bases. The DNA of the CDR3 is TGTGCCAGTAGTTTAGGGACAGGACCTTATAGCAATCAGCCCCAGCATTTT. Protein product: CASSLGTGPYSNQPQHF.